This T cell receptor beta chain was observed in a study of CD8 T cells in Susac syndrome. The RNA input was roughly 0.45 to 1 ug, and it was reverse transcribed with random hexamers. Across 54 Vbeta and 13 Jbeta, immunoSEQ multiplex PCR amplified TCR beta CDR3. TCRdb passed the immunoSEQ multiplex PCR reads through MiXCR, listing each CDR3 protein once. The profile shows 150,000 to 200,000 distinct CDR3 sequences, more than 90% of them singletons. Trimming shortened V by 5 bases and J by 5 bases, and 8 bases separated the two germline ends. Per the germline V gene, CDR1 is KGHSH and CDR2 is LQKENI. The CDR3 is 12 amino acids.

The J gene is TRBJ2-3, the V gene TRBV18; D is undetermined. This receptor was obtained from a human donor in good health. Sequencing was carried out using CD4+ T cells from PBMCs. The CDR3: CASSDLGDTQYF. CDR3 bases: TGTGCCAGCTCAGACCTAGGAGATACGCAGTATTTT.